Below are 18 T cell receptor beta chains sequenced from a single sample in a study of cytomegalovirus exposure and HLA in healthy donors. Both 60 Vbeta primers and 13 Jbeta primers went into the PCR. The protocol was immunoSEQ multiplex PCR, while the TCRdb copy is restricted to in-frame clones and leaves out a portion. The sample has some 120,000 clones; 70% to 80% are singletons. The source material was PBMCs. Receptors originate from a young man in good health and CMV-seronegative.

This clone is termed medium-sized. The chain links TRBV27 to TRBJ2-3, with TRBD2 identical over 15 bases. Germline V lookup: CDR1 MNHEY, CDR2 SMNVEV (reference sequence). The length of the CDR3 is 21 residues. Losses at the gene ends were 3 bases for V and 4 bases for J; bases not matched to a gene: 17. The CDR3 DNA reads TGTGCCAGCAGTTTTAGGAACTCGGGACTAGCGGGGGGAGTGGACGCAGATACGCAGTATTTT. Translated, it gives CASSFRNSGLAGGVDADTQYF.

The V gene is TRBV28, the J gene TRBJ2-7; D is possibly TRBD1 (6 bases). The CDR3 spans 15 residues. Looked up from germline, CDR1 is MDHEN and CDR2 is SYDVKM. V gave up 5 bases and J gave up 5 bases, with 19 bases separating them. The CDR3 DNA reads TGTGCCAGCAGTGTTAACAGGGTAATAGCAAACGAGCAGTACTTC. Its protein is CASSVNRVIANEQYF.

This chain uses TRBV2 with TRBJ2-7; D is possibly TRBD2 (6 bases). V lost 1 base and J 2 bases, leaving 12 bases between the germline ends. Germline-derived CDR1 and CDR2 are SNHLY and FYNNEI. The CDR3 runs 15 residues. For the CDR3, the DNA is TGTGCCAGCAGTGAAGGGAGGGTTCCCCCCTACGAGCAGTACTTC. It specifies CASSEGRVPPYEQYF.

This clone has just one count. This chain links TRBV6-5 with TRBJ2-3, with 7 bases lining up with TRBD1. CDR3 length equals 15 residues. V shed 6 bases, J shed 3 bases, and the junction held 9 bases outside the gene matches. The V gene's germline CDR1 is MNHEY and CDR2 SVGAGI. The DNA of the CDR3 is TGTGCCAGCAGGAACAGGGGCACGAGGACAGATACGCAGTATTTT. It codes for CASRNRGTRTDTQYF.

The CDR3 spells CASSFRMNTGELFF. In DNA form, the CDR3 reads TGTGCCAGCAGTTTCAGGATGAACACCGGGGAGCTGTTTTTT. The genes are TRBV27 and TRBJ2-2; D ambiguous. Looked up from germline, CDR1 is MNHEY and CDR2 is SMNVEV (reference sequence). V dropped 3 bases and J dropped 1 base, with 6 bases sitting between them. The CDR3 runs 14 residues.

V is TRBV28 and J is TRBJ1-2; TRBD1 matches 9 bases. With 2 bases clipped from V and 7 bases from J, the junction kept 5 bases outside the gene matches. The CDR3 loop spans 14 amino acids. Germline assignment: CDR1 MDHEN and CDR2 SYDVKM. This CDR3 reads CASSLATGGRGYTF. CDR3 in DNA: TGTGCCAGCAGTTTAGCTACAGGGGGCCGTGGCTACACCTTC.

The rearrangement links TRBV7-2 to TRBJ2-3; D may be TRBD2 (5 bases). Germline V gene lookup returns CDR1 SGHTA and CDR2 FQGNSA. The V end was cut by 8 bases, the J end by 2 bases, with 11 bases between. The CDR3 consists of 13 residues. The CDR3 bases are TGTGCCAGCGGAGAGCGGCCCACAGATACGCAGTATTTT. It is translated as CASGERPTDTQYF.

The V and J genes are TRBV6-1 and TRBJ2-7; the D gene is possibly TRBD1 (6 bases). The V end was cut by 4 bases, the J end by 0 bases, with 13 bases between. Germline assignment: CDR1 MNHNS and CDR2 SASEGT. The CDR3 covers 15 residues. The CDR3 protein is CASSAYLDSSYEQYF. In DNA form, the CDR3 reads TGTGCCAGCAGTGCATACTTGGACAGCTCCTACGAGCAGTACTTC.

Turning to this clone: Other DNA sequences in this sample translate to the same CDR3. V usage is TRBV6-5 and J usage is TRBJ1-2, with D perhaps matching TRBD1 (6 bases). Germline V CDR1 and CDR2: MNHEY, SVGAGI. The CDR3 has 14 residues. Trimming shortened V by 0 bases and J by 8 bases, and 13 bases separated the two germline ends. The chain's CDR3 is CASSYSQGQGGYTF. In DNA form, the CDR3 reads TGTGCCAGCAGTTACTCGCAGGGGCAGGGCGGCTACACCTTC.

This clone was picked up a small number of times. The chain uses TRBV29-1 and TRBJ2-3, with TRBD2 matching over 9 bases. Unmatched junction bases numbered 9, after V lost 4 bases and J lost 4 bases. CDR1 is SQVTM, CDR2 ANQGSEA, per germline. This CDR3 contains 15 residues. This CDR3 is CSVVSAGGPADTQYF. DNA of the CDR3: TGCAGCGTTGTGTCGGCGGGAGGGCCCGCAGATACGCAGTATTTT.

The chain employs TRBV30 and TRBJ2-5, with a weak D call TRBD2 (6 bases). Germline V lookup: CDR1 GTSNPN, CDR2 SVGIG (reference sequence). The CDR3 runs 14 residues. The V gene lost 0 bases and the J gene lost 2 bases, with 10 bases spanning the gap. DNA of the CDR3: TGTGCCTGGAGTGTCCTCGGGGGTCAAGAGACCCAGTACTTC. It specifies CAWSVLGGQETQYF. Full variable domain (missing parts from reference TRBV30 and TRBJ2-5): SQTIHQWPATLVQPVGSPLSLECTVEGTSNPNLYWYRQAAGRGLQLLFYSVGIGQISSEVPQNLSASRPQDRQFILSSKKLLLSDSGFYLCAWSVLGGQETQYFGPGTRLLVL.

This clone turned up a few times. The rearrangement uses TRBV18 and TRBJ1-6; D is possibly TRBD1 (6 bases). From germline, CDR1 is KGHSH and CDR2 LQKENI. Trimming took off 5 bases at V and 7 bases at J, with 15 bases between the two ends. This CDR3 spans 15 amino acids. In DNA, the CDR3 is TGTGCCAGCTCATTTTCCGGGACACTAAATTCACCCCTCCACTTT. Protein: CASSFSGTLNSPLHF.

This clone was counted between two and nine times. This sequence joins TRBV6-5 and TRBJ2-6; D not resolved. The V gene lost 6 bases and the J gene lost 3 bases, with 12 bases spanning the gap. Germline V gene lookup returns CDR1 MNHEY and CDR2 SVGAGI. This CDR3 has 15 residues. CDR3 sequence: CASSTASDGANVLTF. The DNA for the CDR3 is TGTGCCAGCAGCACAGCCAGTGATGGGGCCAACGTCCTGACTTTC.

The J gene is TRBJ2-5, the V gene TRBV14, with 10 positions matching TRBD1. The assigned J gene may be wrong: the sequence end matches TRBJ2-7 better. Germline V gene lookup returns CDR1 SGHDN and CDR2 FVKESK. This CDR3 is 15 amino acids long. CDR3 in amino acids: CASSHLPGQGNEQYF. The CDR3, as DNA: TGTGCCAGCAGCCACTTACCGGGACAGGGGAACGAGCAGTACTTC.

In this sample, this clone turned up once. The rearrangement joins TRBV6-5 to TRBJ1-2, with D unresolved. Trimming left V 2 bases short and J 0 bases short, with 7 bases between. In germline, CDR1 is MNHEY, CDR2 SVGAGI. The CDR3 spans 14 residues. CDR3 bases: TGTGCCAGCAGTTACCTAGCTTCTAACTATGGCTACACCTTC. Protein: CASSYLASNYGYTF.

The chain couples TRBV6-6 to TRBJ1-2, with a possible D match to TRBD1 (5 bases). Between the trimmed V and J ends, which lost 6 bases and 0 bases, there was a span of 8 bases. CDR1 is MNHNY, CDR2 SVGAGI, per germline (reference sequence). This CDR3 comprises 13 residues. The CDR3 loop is CASSPGSNYGYTF. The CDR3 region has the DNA TGTGCCAGCAGCCCAGGGTCTAACTATGGCTACACCTTC.

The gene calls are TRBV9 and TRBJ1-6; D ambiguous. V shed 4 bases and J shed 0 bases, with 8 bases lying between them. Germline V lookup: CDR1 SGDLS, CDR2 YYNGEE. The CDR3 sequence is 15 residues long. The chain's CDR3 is CASSSKSSYNSPLHF. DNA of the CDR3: TGTGCCAGCAGCTCAAAGAGCTCCTATAATTCACCCCTCCACTTT.

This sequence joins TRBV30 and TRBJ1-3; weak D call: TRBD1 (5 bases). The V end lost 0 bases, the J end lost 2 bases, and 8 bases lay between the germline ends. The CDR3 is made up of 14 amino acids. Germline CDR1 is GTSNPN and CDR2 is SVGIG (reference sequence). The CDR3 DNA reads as TGTGCCTGGAGTGTTCTGGGGCCTGGAAACACCATATATTTT. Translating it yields CAWSVLGPGNTIYF.